This TCR beta chain is from a study of cytomegalovirus exposure and HLA in healthy donors (dated by TCRdb to 2017 to 2019). Study-wide context: According to an earlier analysis of 550 to 750 of the donors, 150 million to 200 million T cells yielded roughly 110 million unique TCR beta sequences and about 300 Gb of sequence data. In an earlier analysis of over 550 of the donors, high-throughput TCR beta sequencing was used to judge whether each TCR beta V gene segment behaved as functional or pseudogenic. Typing coverage differed by locus: A, B, C, DRB1 and DQB1 were typed in about 629-630 donors, DQA1 in 500 to 550, DPA1 in 606, and DPB1 in 472. About 300 gigabases of sequencing data and around 85 million unique TCR sequences made up an early release that covered 500 to 700 HLA-typed donors. In a later genetic analysis, genome-wide SNP genotypes for about 65% of the roughly 700 donors were used, and that subset was treated as a discovery cohort. The T cell repertoires of 666 subjects were profiled by immunosequencing and related to cytomegalovirus serostatus. To predict cytomegalovirus infection status, the study brought together high-throughput TCR immunosequencing, statistical association of individual TCRs with disease status, and machine learning. HLA typing covered class I and class II loci at four-digit resolution. Alongside the repertoire data, information on donor age, sex, ethnicity and CMV serostatus was compiled. All discovery cohort repertoires had been generated using a single sequencing platform. On average, roughly 200,000 unique TCR beta nucleotide sequences were sequenced per donor among 300 to 500 genotyped donors of the cohort, with around 19% of those sequences being non-productive. A later analysis re-analyzed previously published TCR beta repertoires from roughly 600 donors and added high-resolution HLA genotyping to study TCR occurrence patterns. In the later analysis, no new phenotypic data were used to find candidate immune exposures; instead, reliance was placed on TCR beta sequences and their occurrence across donors. Roughly five DR-DQ haplotypes were handled as single units for association and clustering, since linkage in the cohort was strong. The aim of the study was to test whether cataloging public T cell receptors could identify signatures of past pathogen exposure. Among the roughly 400 genotyped donors, approximately 77% belonged to the genetic ancestry cluster associated with self-reported Caucasian donors. Besides the first cohort of around 700 subjects, a separate validation cohort made up of over 100 different subjects was used. Study-wide findings and limitations: HLA typing was unavailable for some donors at each locus, so association tests used only the typed subset. In vitro tests confirmed that a few of the cytomegalovirus-associated TCR beta chains recognize cytomegalovirus antigens. This cohort had only TCR beta chains sequenced, and the lack of alpha or paired-chain data limited which features could be detected. A later analysis associated roughly 17,000 TCR beta sequences with specific HLA alleles at a false discovery rate of 0.05. A later analysis reported that several top co-occurrence clusters appeared linked to parvovirus B19, influenza, CMV and Epstein-Barr virus. Linkage disequilibrium might explain the correlated functional status among segregating V segments, but an unknown experimental factor could not be ruled out. Roughly uniform sequencing depth across donors was assumed in presence/absence analyses, although this assumption may not hold. An earlier analysis of some 560 of the donors showed that most TCR beta V segments appeared in productive rearrangements either about 87% or about 30% of the time, which broadly matched IMGT annotations. A further reported finding was that TCR beta sequences accurately predicted the HLA-A and HLA-B alleles for most subjects in the first cohort. A cluster of highly shared sequence variants was judged likely to represent a technical artifact of the sequencing pipeline. An association between a missense DCLRE1C variant and V-gene and J-gene trimming of TCR beta chains was found in a later genetic analysis and replicated in an independent cohort. A later analysis found that most CMV-associated TCR beta chains appeared HLA-restricted, with HLA associations seemingly driven largely by CMV exposure. Some IMGT-functional V segments, including TRBV6-2 and TRBV6-3, could not be distinguished by the 87-base-pair reads and were therefore excluded. The classifier was reported to diagnose cytomegalovirus status with high specificity and sensitivity in both the original and validation cohorts. CMV serostatus was the only immune exposure information available for the cohort. Because counts were too low, more than 15 rarely observed V segments, including chromosome 9 orphons, were left out of the earlier analysis of 587 of the donors. The study listed 164 TCR beta chains as associated with cytomegalovirus. When HLA alleles, especially DR and DQ, strongly co-occurred, TCR associations were difficult to assign to individual alleles. In a later analysis, HLA-associated TCR beta chains were found to be more clonally expanded and to have lower generation probabilities than equally common non-associated chains. In a later analysis, the rate of TCR association differed among HLA loci, with DRB1 alleles having the most associated TCRs and HLA-C alleles having the fewest. A later genetic analysis reported fewer N-insertions in productive TCRs among donors in an Asian-associated ancestry cluster than the approximately 670-donor mean. The authors suggested that the approach could potentially be extended to other disease states and immunological phenotypes. Most TCR sequences were observed very rarely across donors, whereas some public TCRs were present in many individuals.

The CDR1 and CDR2 encoded by the germline V gene are SGHRS and YFSETQ. V and J are truncated by 4 bases and 4 bases respectively, leaving an intervening sequence of 15 bases. The CDR3 runs 15 amino acids, cysteine and phenylalanine included. Only the CDR3 region is kept as DNA, spanning 45 bases read in frame from base 1. The cohort comprised 710 or so healthy bone marrow donors. At the time of sampling, every cohort member was nominally healthy, though immune exposures that went unrecorded were likely present. The donor tested CMV seronegative and was one of the 352 seronegative cohort members. Each donor provided a peripheral blood sample, and peripheral blood mononuclear cells were used for TCR beta sequencing. The Qiagen DNeasy Blood Extraction Kit was used to extract genomic DNA from the blood cell samples. Comment on this clone: Its antigen has not been determined. No much larger clonotype is one base removed from it; base qualities were not supplied.

Library construction relied on the immunoSEQ multiplex PCR assay. For the multiplex PCR, a mixture combining 60 forward primers for TCR Vbeta segments and 13 reverse primers for TCR Jbeta segments was used. The CDR3 region of rearranged TCR beta genes was amplified from genomic DNA with a multiplex PCR assay. Amplified TCR beta libraries were sequenced as 87-base-pair reads on the Illumina HiSeq System. Turning to the authors' computational methods: A later analysis tallied 75 million to 85 million unique TCR beta chains across the roughly 610 repertoires, and around 9.9 million of those chains were shared by two or more donors. Raw reads were error-corrected and collapsed into unique sequences by a nearest-neighbor algorithm in which closely related sequences were merged to remove PCR and sequencing errors. CDR3 sequences were aligned to IMGT reference sequences to assign V, D and J gene segments. For a sequence to be retained, at least a six-nucleotide match to both a V gene segment and a J gene segment was required. A rearrangement was called productive if the CDR3 had no stop codons and remained in frame with V and J, and every other rearrangement was called non-productive. Following IMGT convention, CDR3 was defined as the stretch from the second conserved V-encoded cysteine to the conserved J-encoded phenylalanine. Sequences without an unambiguous match to a single V gene segment were excluded from the earlier analysis of about 630 of the donors. An earlier analysis of a few hundred of the donors classified V segments as functional when productive rearrangements were above 56.7% and as segregating when the standard deviation between donors was above 5%. A statistical classification framework was built for diagnosing cytomegalovirus status from the catalog of TCR beta chain sequences. A later analysis assigned V and J genes by comparing TCR nucleotide sequences with IMGT/GENE-DB human TR gene sequences. In a later analysis, CDR3 sequences and most-parsimonious VDJ recombination scenarios were assigned using the TCRdist pipeline. In a later analysis, each TCR beta chain was defined by its CDR3 amino acid sequence together with its V-gene family, and reads without a unique V-gene family were excluded. A later analysis removed roughly 590 highly shared, low-generation-probability nucleotide sequences to deal with suspected cross-contamination and a sequencing artifact. In a later analysis, a clonal expansion index for each public chain was calculated from normalized within-repertoire ranks of inferred template counts. A later analysis computed generation probabilities with a VDJ recombination model fitted to out-of-frame rearrangements, and checked the results against IGoR. In a later analysis, hypergeometric tests were used to score TCR-TCR, TCR-HLA and TCR-CMV co-occurrence, with a repertoire-size bias correction applied to TCR pairs. In a later analysis, false discovery rates were estimated by permuting HLA or CMV assignments 20 times. In a later analysis, co-occurring TCRs were grouped using DBSCAN, and TCRdist sequence similarity was added for clustering within HLA-allele-positive subsets. Co-occurrence clustering excluded repertoires with fewer than 30,000 or more than 120,000 public chains, plus five with anomalous nucleotide sharing. The source is immuneACCESS, and TCRdb retained only in-frame sequences with V and J called. Part of the clones is not carried over; for the studies checked, unresolved V genes explain less than half of this, and the remainder is unexplained. V and J calls and clone size are those listed in that table; D and trimming were worked out from the DNA. This sample gives about 98,000 clones in total; about 81% of them show up just once. Approximately 1.3% of the sample is in the top ten clones.

This receptor was taken from a man between 40 and 49 years old in good health and CMV-seronegative. The sequenced sample consisted of PBMCs. Recombination linked TRBV5-1 to TRBJ1-3; a tentative D match to TRBD1 spans 5 bases. The CDR3 sequence is CASSGTTTGGNTIYF. The DNA is TGCGCCAGCAGCGGGACTACGACCGGGGGAAACACCATATATTTT. Supplemented by the reference TRBV5-1 and TRBJ1-3 proteins around the CDR3, the complete variable domain is KAGVTQTPRYLIKTRGQQVTLSCSPISGHRSVSWYQQTPGQGLQFLFEYFSETQRNKGNFPGRFSGRQFSNSRSEMNVSTLELGDSALYLCASSGTTTGGNTIYFGEGSWLTVV.